These T cell receptor beta chains were read from a single sample in a study of blood T cell repertoires in COVID-19. Method: immunoSEQ multiplex PCR; TCRdb's copy keeps in-frame clones and lacks some. The sample holds 50,000 to 75,000 clones, about 89% seen once. Sequencing input: peripheral blood. These receptors were collected from a man aged 60-69 years with acute or convalescent COVID-19. CDR3s include the opening cysteine and the closing phenylalanine or tryptophan. D genes are given only for firm matches. Expanded clones are given a class, and other clones once, few, many or no size at all.

clone_size: once
j_call: TRBJ1-2
d_call: -
v_call: TRBV9
cdr3_nt: TGTGCCAGCAGAGTGGCAGGGGTCCTCGATGGCTACACCTTC
cdr3_aa: CASRVAGVLDGYTF

clone_size: -
j_call: TRBJ1-3
d_call: -
v_call: TRBV12-5
cdr3_nt: TGTGCTAGTGGTTTGGGCCAGACTTCTGGAAACACCATATATTTT
cdr3_aa: CASGLGQTSGNTIYF

clone_size: -
j_call: TRBJ2-3
d_call: -
v_call: TRBV9
cdr3_nt: TGTGCCAGCAGCGTAGCTCCGGGGGGCGGAGATACGCAGTATTTT
cdr3_aa: CASSVAPGGGDTQYF

clone_size: -
j_call: TRBJ1-2
d_call: -
v_call: TRBV13
cdr3_nt: TGTGCCAGCACTATGGGGGCGATGAATGGCTACACCTTC
cdr3_aa: CASTMGAMNGYTF

clone_size: -
j_call: TRBJ1-2
d_call: -
v_call: TRBV3-1/TRBV3-2
cdr3_nt: TGTGCCAGCAGCCAAGATCGGGGGATCCACTATGGCTACACCTTC
cdr3_aa: CASSQDRGIHYGYTF

clone_size: -
j_call: TRBJ2-1
d_call: TRBD2
v_call: TRBV10-3
cdr3_nt: TGTGCCATCAGTGGCCCCGGGCTAGCGGGGAACAATGAGCAGTTCTTC
cdr3_aa: CAISGPGLAGNNEQFF

clone_size: -
j_call: TRBJ2-2
d_call: TRBD1
v_call: TRBV5-1
cdr3_nt: TGCGCCAGCAGCTCCGGACAGGGGGCAAATACCGGGGAGCTGTTTTTT
cdr3_aa: CASSSGQGANTGELFF

clone_size: once
j_call: TRBJ2-7
d_call: TRBD2
v_call: TRBV4-1
cdr3_nt: TGCGCCAGCAGCCAAGCTACTAGCGGGGGAAGCTACGAGCAGTACTTC
cdr3_aa: CASSQATSGGSYEQYF

clone_size: -
j_call: TRBJ2-3
d_call: TRBD1
v_call: TRBV13
cdr3_nt: TGTGCCAACAGAAAAATACAGGGGAGTGCAGATACGCAGTATTTT
cdr3_aa: CANRKIQGSADTQYF

clone_size: -
j_call: TRBJ1-2
d_call: -
v_call: TRBV4-3
cdr3_nt: TGCGCCAGCAGCCAAGACCAGGGAGGTTGGTATGGCTACACCTTC
cdr3_aa: CASSQDQGGWYGYTF

clone_size: -
j_call: TRBJ2-7
d_call: -
v_call: TRBV6-2/TRBV6-3
cdr3_nt: TGTGCCAGCAGTTGGCCGGGGGGCCACGGCCGCAGCTCCTACGAGCAGTACTTC
cdr3_aa: CASSWPGGHGRSSYEQYF

clone_size: -
j_call: TRBJ1-1
d_call: TRBD1
v_call: TRBV18
cdr3_nt: TGTGCCAGCTCCTCGCAGAGGGGACAGGGGAACACTGAAGCTTTCTTT
cdr3_aa: CASSSQRGQGNTEAFF

clone_size: few
j_call: TRBJ2-3
d_call: TRBD2
v_call: TRBV7-3
cdr3_nt: TGTGCCAGCAGCTTCGGGGGGGCAACAGATACGCAGTATTTT
cdr3_aa: CASSFGGATDTQYF

clone_size: -
j_call: TRBJ1-2
d_call: -
v_call: TRBV19
cdr3_nt: TGTGCCAGTAGCTTAGCCGGGGGGCCTAACTATGGCTACACCTTC
cdr3_aa: CASSLAGGPNYGYTF

clone_size: -
j_call: TRBJ2-7
d_call: -
v_call: TRBV10-3
cdr3_nt: TGTGCCATCAGTGAGTCAGAGTATTCTACGGAGCAGTACTTC
cdr3_aa: CAISESEYSTEQYF

clone_size: -
j_call: TRBJ1-1
d_call: -
v_call: TRBV6-1
cdr3_nt: TGTGCCAGCCGAGGGTTGGAGCCTGAAGCTTTCTTT
cdr3_aa: CASRGLEPEAFF

clone_size: -
j_call: TRBJ2-7
d_call: TRBD1
v_call: TRBV4-3
cdr3_nt: TGCGCCAGCAGCATTGGCGTAACTACAGGGGAAGAGCAGTACTTC
cdr3_aa: CASSIGVTTGEEQYF

clone_size: -
j_call: TRBJ2-5
d_call: TRBD1
v_call: TRBV5-1
cdr3_nt: TGCGCCAGCAGCCGACGAAAAGGACAGGGACAAGAGACCCAGTACTTC
cdr3_aa: CASSRRKGQGQETQYF

clone_size: -
j_call: TRBJ1-6
d_call: TRBD1
v_call: TRBV18
cdr3_nt: TGTGCCAGCTCACCCTTGAACAGGGGGCAGTCCTATAATTCACCCCTCCACTTT
cdr3_aa: CASSPLNRGQSYNSPLHF

clone_size: -
j_call: TRBJ1-1
d_call: -
v_call: TRBV10-1
cdr3_nt: TGCGCCAGCAGAACAGGGAGAAACACTGAAGCTTTCTTT
cdr3_aa: CASRTGRNTEAFF

clone_size: -
j_call: TRBJ2-3
d_call: -
v_call: TRBV5-1
cdr3_nt: TGCGCCAGCAGCATAGAATCTACAGATACGCAGTATTTT
cdr3_aa: CASSIESTDTQYF

clone_size: -
j_call: TRBJ1-6
d_call: -
v_call: TRBV30
cdr3_nt: TGTGCCTGGAGTGTCTTCGGGGGGAATTCACCCCTCCACTTT
cdr3_aa: CAWSVFGGNSPLHF

clone_size: once
j_call: TRBJ1-2
d_call: TRBD1
v_call: TRBV23-1
cdr3_nt: TGCGCCAGCAGTCCCCCGGCGGACAGGGGGCCCTCTTCATATGGCTACACCTTC
cdr3_aa: CASSPPADRGPSSYGYTF

clone_size: -
j_call: TRBJ1-1
d_call: -
v_call: TRBV20-1
cdr3_nt: TGCGTGGGGCACTTGAACACTGAAGCTTTCTTT
cdr3_aa: CVGHLNTEAFF

clone_size: -
j_call: TRBJ1-4
d_call: -
v_call: TRBV7-6
cdr3_nt: TGTGCCAGCAGCTTAAGCCAGGGGAATAATGAAAAACTGTTTTTT
cdr3_aa: CASSLSQGNNEKLFF

clone_size: -
j_call: TRBJ2-1
d_call: -
v_call: TRBV5-1
cdr3_nt: TGCGCCAGCAGCTCCAGCGGCCCACCCAATGAGCAGTTCTTC
cdr3_aa: CASSSSGPPNEQFF

clone_size: -
j_call: TRBJ2-7
d_call: -
v_call: TRBV9
cdr3_nt: TGTGCCAGCAGCGTAGGACAGACTAGCTCCTACGAGCAGTACTTC
cdr3_aa: CASSVGQTSSYEQYF

clone_size: -
j_call: TRBJ2-3
d_call: TRBD1
v_call: TRBV19
cdr3_nt: TGTGCCAGTAGCAGGGACAGGGGGCGAGATACGCAGTATTTT
cdr3_aa: CASSRDRGRDTQYF

clone_size: -
j_call: TRBJ1-2
d_call: TRBD1
v_call: TRBV18
cdr3_nt: TGTGCCAGCTCACCACAGTCAGGGGGGACCTATGGCTACACCTTC
cdr3_aa: CASSPQSGGTYGYTF

clone_size: -
j_call: TRBJ1-5
d_call: TRBD1
v_call: TRBV30
cdr3_nt: TGTGCCTGGAGTGTAGGGACAGGGGGCACCTTGGGGCCCCAGCATTTT
cdr3_aa: CAWSVGTGGTLGPQHF

clone_size: -
j_call: TRBJ1-1
d_call: -
v_call: TRBV19
cdr3_nt: TGTGCCAGTAGTATAGGGGGCGGCGGAAACACTGAAGCTTTCTTT
cdr3_aa: CASSIGGGGNTEAFF

clone_size: -
j_call: TRBJ1-3
d_call: -
v_call: TRBV15
cdr3_nt: TGTGCCACCAGCAGAGGAAAACAGACCTCTGGAAACACCATATATTTT
cdr3_aa: CATSRGKQTSGNTIYF

clone_size: -
j_call: TRBJ2-5
d_call: TRBD2
v_call: TRBV6-2/TRBV6-3
cdr3_nt: TGTGCCAGCAGTTACACCCGGACTAGCGGGGATCGAGAGACCCAGTACTTC
cdr3_aa: CASSYTRTSGDRETQYF

clone_size: -
j_call: TRBJ2-5
d_call: TRBD2
v_call: TRBV2
cdr3_nt: TGTGCCAGCAGCTTCGGGACTAGCGGGGGGGTTGGAGAGACCCAGTACTTC
cdr3_aa: CASSFGTSGGVGETQYF

clone_size: -
j_call: TRBJ2-5
d_call: TRBD1
v_call: TRBV5-8
cdr3_nt: TGTGCCAGCAGCTCAGACAGGGGGCGAGAGACCCAGTACTTC
cdr3_aa: CASSSDRGRETQYF

clone_size: few
j_call: TRBJ1-6
d_call: -
v_call: TRBV27
cdr3_nt: TGTGCCAGCAGTTTTAGTAATTCACCCCTCCACTTT
cdr3_aa: CASSFSNSPLHF

clone_size: -
j_call: TRBJ1-6
d_call: -
v_call: TRBV11-2
cdr3_nt: TGTGCCAGCAGCGGCTCAGATCGGACAGCCTATAATTCACCCCTCCACTTT
cdr3_aa: CASSGSDRTAYNSPLHF

clone_size: -
j_call: TRBJ1-5
d_call: -
v_call: TRBV7-2
cdr3_nt: TGTGCCAGCAGCTCACATTATGGGCAGGGTGGTCAGCCCCAGCATTTT
cdr3_aa: CASSSHYGQGGQPQHF

clone_size: -
j_call: TRBJ2-7
d_call: TRBD1
v_call: TRBV3-1/TRBV3-2
cdr3_nt: TGTGCCAGCAGCCCTCGGGACAGGGGTAGCGAGCAGTACTTC
cdr3_aa: CASSPRDRGSEQYF

clone_size: -
j_call: TRBJ2-3
d_call: TRBD2
v_call: TRBV18
cdr3_nt: TGTGCCAGCTTCCCGGTAGCGGGGGGGACAGATACGCAGTATTTT
cdr3_aa: CASFPVAGGTDTQYF

clone_size: -
j_call: TRBJ2-1
d_call: -
v_call: TRBV21-1
cdr3_nt: TGTGCCAGCAGCACCCTTAGCGGGGGGTACGGGAATGAGCAGTTCTTC
cdr3_aa: CASSTLSGGYGNEQFF

clone_size: -
j_call: TRBJ1-1
d_call: TRBD1
v_call: TRBV27
cdr3_nt: TGTGCCAGCAGTTTATCCGGGACAGGGGTAAGGGCTGAAGCTTTCTTT
cdr3_aa: CASSLSGTGVRAEAFF

clone_size: -
j_call: TRBJ1-2
d_call: TRBD1
v_call: TRBV30
cdr3_nt: TGTGCCTGGACCACAACCGGGACAGGGGGAGTTTCTAACTATGGCTACACCTTC
cdr3_aa: CAWTTTGTGGVSNYGYTF

clone_size: -
j_call: TRBJ1-2
d_call: TRBD1
v_call: TRBV5-6
cdr3_nt: TGTGCCAGCAGCTCCCCCGGGACAGGGGTGTATGGCTACACCTTC
cdr3_aa: CASSSPGTGVYGYTF

clone_size: -
j_call: TRBJ1-1
d_call: TRBD1
v_call: TRBV2
cdr3_nt: TGTGCCAGCAGTCCACAGGGGATGAACACTGAAGCTTTCTTT
cdr3_aa: CASSPQGMNTEAFF

clone_size: -
j_call: TRBJ2-1
d_call: TRBD1
v_call: TRBV6-2/TRBV6-3
cdr3_nt: TGTGCCAGCAGTTACTTAGCCGGGACAGGGGACTACAATGAGCAGTTCTTC
cdr3_aa: CASSYLAGTGDYNEQFF

clone_size: -
j_call: TRBJ1-2
d_call: -
v_call: TRBV9
cdr3_nt: TGTGCCAGCAGCGTCAATAACTATGGCTACACCTTC
cdr3_aa: CASSVNNYGYTF

clone_size: -
j_call: TRBJ1-1
d_call: TRBD1
v_call: TRBV5-4
cdr3_nt: TGTGCCAGCAGACCGGACAGGGAAAACACTGAAGCTTTCTTT
cdr3_aa: CASRPDRENTEAFF

clone_size: -
j_call: TRBJ1-1
d_call: -
v_call: TRBV9
cdr3_nt: TGTGCCAGCAGCGTAGCGGGTTGGGACACTGAAGCTTTCTTT
cdr3_aa: CASSVAGWDTEAFF